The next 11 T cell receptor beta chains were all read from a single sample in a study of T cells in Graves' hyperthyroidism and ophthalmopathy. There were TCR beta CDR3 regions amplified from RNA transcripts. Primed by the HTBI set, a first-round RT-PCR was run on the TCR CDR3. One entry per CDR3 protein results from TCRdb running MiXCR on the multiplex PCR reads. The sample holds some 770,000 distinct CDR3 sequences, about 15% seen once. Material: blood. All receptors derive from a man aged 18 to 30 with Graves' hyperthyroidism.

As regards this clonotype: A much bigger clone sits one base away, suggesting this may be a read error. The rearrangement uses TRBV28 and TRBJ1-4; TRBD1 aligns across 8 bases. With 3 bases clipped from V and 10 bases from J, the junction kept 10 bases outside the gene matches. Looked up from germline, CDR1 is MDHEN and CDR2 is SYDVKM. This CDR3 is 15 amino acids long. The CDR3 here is CASSFIETGVGKLFF. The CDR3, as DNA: TGTGCCAGCAGTTTTATCGAGACAGGGGTTGGAAAACTGTTTTTT.

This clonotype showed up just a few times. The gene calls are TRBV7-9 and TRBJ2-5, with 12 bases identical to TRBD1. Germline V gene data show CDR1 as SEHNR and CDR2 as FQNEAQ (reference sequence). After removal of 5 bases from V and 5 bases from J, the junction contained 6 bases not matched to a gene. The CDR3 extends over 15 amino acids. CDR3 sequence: CASSSGTGGFETQYF. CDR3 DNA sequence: TGTGCCAGCAGCAGCGGGACAGGGGGCTTCGAGACCCAGTACTTC.

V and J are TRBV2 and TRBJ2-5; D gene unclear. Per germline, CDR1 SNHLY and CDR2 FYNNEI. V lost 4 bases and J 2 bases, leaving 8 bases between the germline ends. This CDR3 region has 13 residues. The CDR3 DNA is TGTGCCAGCAGTGCTAACAGACAAGAGACCCAGTACTTC. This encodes CASSANRQETQYF.

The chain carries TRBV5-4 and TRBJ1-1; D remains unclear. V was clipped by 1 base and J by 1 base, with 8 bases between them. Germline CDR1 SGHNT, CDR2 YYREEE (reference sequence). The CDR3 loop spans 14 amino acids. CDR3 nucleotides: TGTGCCAGCAGCTTGATACATCCGAACACTGAAGCTTTCTTT. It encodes CASSLIHPNTEAFF. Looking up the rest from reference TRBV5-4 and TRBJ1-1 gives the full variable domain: ETGVTQSPTHLIKTRGQQVTLRCSSQSGHNTVSWYQQALGQGPQFIFQYYREEENGRGNFPPRFSGLQFPNYSSELNVNALELDDSALYLCASSLIHPNTEAFFGQGTRLTVV.

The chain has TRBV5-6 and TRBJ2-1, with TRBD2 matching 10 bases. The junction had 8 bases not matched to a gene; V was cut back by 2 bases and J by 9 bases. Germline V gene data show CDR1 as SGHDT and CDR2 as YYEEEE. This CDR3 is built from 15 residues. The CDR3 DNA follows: TGTGCCAGCAGCTTCCAAGCGGGAGGGCCCAGTGAGCAGTTCTTC. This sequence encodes CASSFQAGGPSEQFF.

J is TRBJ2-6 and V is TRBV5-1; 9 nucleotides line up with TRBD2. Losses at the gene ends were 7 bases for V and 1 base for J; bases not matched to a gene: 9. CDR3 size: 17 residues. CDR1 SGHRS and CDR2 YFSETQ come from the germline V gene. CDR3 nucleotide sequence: TGCGCCAGCTCTGAAACTAGCGGGCCTTCTGGGGCCAACGTCCTGACTTTC. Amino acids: CASSETSGPSGANVLTF.

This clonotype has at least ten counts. The CDR3 bases are TGCAGCGTTGATAACGGGGAGCTGTTTTTT. Translated: CSVDNGELFF. The chain joins TRBV29-1 to TRBJ2-2, with D unresolved. The CDR3 length is 10 residues. Germline V gene data show CDR1 as SQVTM and CDR2 as ANQGSEA. V shed 3 bases and J shed 7 bases, with 3 bases lying between them.

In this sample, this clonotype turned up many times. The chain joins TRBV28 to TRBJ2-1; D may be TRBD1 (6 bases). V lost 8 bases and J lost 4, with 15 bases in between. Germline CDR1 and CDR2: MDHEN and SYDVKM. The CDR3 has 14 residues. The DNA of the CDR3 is TGTGCCAGCCGGGACACCCAAACTTACAATGAGCAGTTCTTC. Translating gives CASRDTQTYNEQFF.

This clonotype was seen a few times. CDR3 nucleotide sequence: TGTGCCAGCAGTGAGGGCAGGTCCATCTATGGCTACACCTTC. Its translation: CASSEGRSIYGYTF. The V and J genes are TRBV6-1 and TRBJ1-2; D call uncertain. The CDR3 totals 14 residues. CDR1 is MNHNS and CDR2 is SASEGT in the germline V gene. V shed 3 bases and J shed 4 bases, with 12 bases lying between them.

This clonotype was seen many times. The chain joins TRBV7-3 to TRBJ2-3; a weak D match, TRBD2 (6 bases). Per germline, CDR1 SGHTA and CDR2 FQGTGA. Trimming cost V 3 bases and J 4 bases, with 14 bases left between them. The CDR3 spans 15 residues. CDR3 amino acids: CASSLGPTGADTQYF. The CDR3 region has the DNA TGTGCCAGCAGCTTGGGACCAACGGGGGCAGATACGCAGTATTTT.

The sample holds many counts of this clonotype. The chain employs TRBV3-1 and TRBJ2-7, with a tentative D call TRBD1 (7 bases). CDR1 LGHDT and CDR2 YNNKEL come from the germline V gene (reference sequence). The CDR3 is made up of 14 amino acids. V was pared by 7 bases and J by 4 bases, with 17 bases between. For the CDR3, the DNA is TGTGCCAGCACCCTAACAGGGGACTCGTACGAGCAGTACTTC. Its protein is CASTLTGDSYEQYF.